A single sample is the source of the 20 T cell receptor beta chains below, sequenced in a study of shared clonotypes between healthy human individuals. TCRdb's copy holds only in-frame clones and misses some; the assay was immunoSEQ multiplex PCR. The sample records more than 2 million clones, roughly 95% being singletons. Material: naive CD4+ T cells sorted from blood. Stated subset: CD45RA+ positively selected. These receptors were taken from a man between 18 and 29 years old in good health.

This rearrangement joins TRBV11-1 to TRBJ2-6; possible D gene TRBD1, 5 bases. CDR3 length: 15 residues. Germline V gene lookup returns CDR1 SGHAT and CDR2 FQDESV (reference sequence). Trimming removed 4 bases from V and 0 bases from J, with 7 bases in between. CDR3 sequence: CASSWGHSGANVLTF. The CDR3 nucleotides are TGTGCCAGCAGCTGGGGCCACTCTGGGGCCAACGTCCTGACTTTC. Based on the CDR3 plus reference TRBV11-1 and TRBJ2-6, the full variable domain is EAEVAQSPRYKITEKSQAVAFWCDPISGHATLYWYRQILGQGPELLVQFQDESVVDDSQLPKDRFSAERLKGVDSTLKIQPAELGDSAMYLCASSWGHSGANVLTFGAGSRLTVL.

The rearrangement links TRBV21-1 to TRBJ2-3; the table names TRBD2, a call not compared with the DNA. TRBV21-1 is termed a pseudogene. This CDR3 comprises 18 residues. This CDR3 reads CASSKNPAAREGTDTQYF. Written as DNA, the CDR3 is TGTGCCAGCAGCAAAAACCCAGCCGCGCGGGAGGGCACAGATACGCAGTATTTT.

This clone was counted once. The chain couples TRBV5-1 to TRBJ1-6; perhaps TRBD1 as D (6 bases). The CDR3 loop spans 18 amino acids. CDR1 SGHRS and CDR2 YFSETQ come from the germline V gene. The ends were cut back, 4 bases at V and 0 bases at J, with 17 bases in the middle. The DNA of the CDR3 is TGCGCCAGCAGCGTTAAGGGACAAGAAAACTCCTATAATTCACCCCTCCACTTT. It specifies CASSVKGQENSYNSPLHF.

The rearrangement uses TRBV6-1 and TRBJ2-2, with D unclear. Germline CDR1 MNHNS, CDR2 SASEGT. The CDR3 runs 14 residues. Between the trimmed V and J ends, which lost 5 bases and 0 bases, there was a span of 7 bases. In DNA form, the CDR3 reads TGTGCCAGCAGTTCCATTCCGAACACCGGGGAGCTGTTTTTT. This codes for CASSSIPNTGELFF.

The chain combines TRBV7-9 with TRBJ2-7; D call uncertain. V was cut by 4 bases and J by 3 bases, with 10 bases left in between. The CDR3 is made up of 13 amino acids. Germline CDR1 and CDR2: SEHNR and FQNEAQ (reference sequence). The CDR3 loop is CASSSKTGYEQYF. The CDR3 region has the DNA TGTGCCAGCAGCTCCAAGACCGGCTACGAGCAGTACTTC.

This chain joins TRBV2 and TRBJ1-5, with 8 bases fitting TRBD1. Germline loops: CDR1 SNHLY, CDR2 FYNNEI. The V gene end was trimmed by 6 bases and the J gene end by 7 bases; junction bases not matched to a gene: 2. The CDR3 length is 12 residues. CDR3 DNA: TGTGCCAGCAGGGACAGGGTGCAGCCCCAGCATTTT. This sequence encodes CASRDRVQPQHF.

This chain uses TRBV19 with TRBJ2-1, with 8 nucleotides matching TRBD2. The ends lost 6 bases at V and 6 bases at J; junction bases unmatched: 10. The CDR3 length is 15 residues. From germline, CDR1 is LNHDA and CDR2 SQIVND (reference sequence). For the CDR3, the DNA is TGTGCCAGTAGCCGAGAGGGGCTAGCGGGCAATGAGCAGTTCTTC. This translates into CASSREGLAGNEQFF. Full variable domain (outside the CDR3, taken from reference TRBV19 and TRBJ2-1): DGGITQSPKYLFRKEGQNVTLSCEQNLNHDAMYWYRQDPGQGLRLIYYSQIVNDFQKGDIAEGYSVSREKKESFPLTVTSAQKNPTAFYLCASSREGLAGNEQFFGPGTRLTVL.

The rearrangement links TRBV29-1 to TRBJ2-3, with D possibly being TRBD1 (6 bases). The V end was cut by 4 bases, the J end by 5 bases, with 16 bases between. The germline CDR1 and CDR2 sequences are SQVTM and ANQGSEA. The CDR3 runs 14 residues. The CDR3 is CSVGLGGLLDTQYF. The CDR3 DNA reads TGCAGCGTTGGACTTGGGGGCTTGTTAGATACGCAGTATTTT.

In DNA, the CDR3 is TGCGCCAGCAGTGAGAGGGCGGGCGGCAGCATCCAAGTACAATACGATGAGCAGTTCTTC. Protein sequence: CASSERAGGSIQVQYDEQFF. V gene TRBV10-1 combines with J gene TRBJ2-1, with a weak D call TRBD2 (5 bases). Trimming took off 2 bases at V and 8 bases at J, with 31 bases between the two ends. The CDR3 length is 20 residues. Germline V lookup: CDR1 WNHNN, CDR2 SYGVQD (reference sequence).

CDR3 sequence reads: CASSEKGSQNTEAFF. The CDR3 nucleotides are TGTGCCAGCAGTGAGAAGGGTTCCCAGAACACTGAAGCTTTCTTT. V usage is TRBV2 and J usage is TRBJ1-1; D not certain. V was cut by 3 bases and J by 1 base, with 12 bases left in between. CDR1 and CDR2 from the germline V gene are SNHLY and FYNNEI. The CDR3 has 15 residues.

This rearrangement joins TRBV6-1 to TRBJ2-2, with 9 bases identical to TRBD1. Germline trimming cut 7 bases from V and 6 bases from J; bases unmatched to any gene: 6. CDR1 is MNHNS and CDR2 is SASEGT in the germline V gene. The CDR3 length is 14 residues. CDR3: CASMGQGNPGELFF. The CDR3 DNA is TGTGCCAGCATGGGACAGGGAAACCCCGGGGAGCTGTTTTTT.

The chain is built from TRBV6-1 and TRBJ1-2; D possibly corresponds to TRBD1 (6 bases). The CDR3 totals 14 residues. Trimming removed 6 bases at V and 1 base at J, with 12 bases between. In germline, CDR1 is MNHNS, CDR2 SASEGT. In DNA, the CDR3 is TGTGCCAGCAGAGCGAGGGGGGATAACTATGGCTACACCTTC. Its protein product is CASRARGDNYGYTF.

The chain carries TRBV6-4 and TRBJ2-2, with D tentatively TRBD2 (6 bases). This CDR3 has 14 amino acids. Per the germline V gene, CDR1 is MRHNA and CDR2 is SNTAGT. CDR3 nucleotide sequence: TGTGCTTCTGGACCGGGAGCTGACACCGGGGAGCTGTTTTTT. This sequence encodes CASGPGADTGELFF.

The genes are TRBV19 and TRBJ2-5, with a tentative D call TRBD1 (6 bases). Germline loops: CDR1 LNHDA, CDR2 SQIVND (reference sequence). The CDR3 is 13 amino acids. V was shortened by 7 bases and J by 4 bases, with 13 bases between the two germline ends. CDR3 protein: CASTQGRAETQYF. DNA of the CDR3: TGTGCCAGTACACAGGGACGGGCAGAGACCCAGTACTTC.

The chain joins TRBV30 to TRBJ2-7; D remains ambiguous. With 2 bases removed from V and 0 bases from J, the gap between germline ends came to 8 bases. CDR1 is GTSNPN, CDR2 SVGIG, per germline (reference sequence). The CDR3 runs to 13 residues. This CDR3 reads CAWSLVLSYEQYF. The CDR3 DNA reads as TGTGCCTGGAGTTTAGTCCTCTCCTACGAGCAGTACTTC.

The chain uses TRBV18 and TRBJ1-1; no reliable D call. CDR3 length: 12 residues. Trimming shortened V by 5 bases and J by 6 bases, and 10 bases separated the two germline ends. Germline-derived CDR1 and CDR2 are KGHSH and LQKENI. The CDR3 nucleotides are TGTGCCAGCTCAGTGGGTTGGGCTGAAGCTTTCTTT. Translation gives CASSVGWAEAFF.

The CDR3 coding sequence is TGTGCCATCAGTGGAAGCGGGAGTGGTTACGAGCAGTACTTC. The encoded protein is CAISGSGSGYEQYF. The chain joins TRBV10-3 to TRBJ2-7; 8 bases align to TRBD2. The CDR3 length is 14 residues. V shed 4 bases, J shed 4 bases, and the junction held 6 bases outside the gene matches. Germline V gene sequence: CDR1 ENHRY, CDR2 SYGVKD.

The rearrangement links TRBV7-9 to TRBJ1-5; D unresolved. V lost 5 bases and J lost 2, with 13 bases in between. The V gene's germline CDR1 is SEHNR and CDR2 FQNEAQ (reference sequence). The CDR3 is 15 residues long. In DNA, the CDR3 is TGTGCCAGCAGCCAAGCTGATCGGGGCAATCAGCCCCAGCATTTT. The encoded protein is CASSQADRGNQPQHF.

The V gene is TRBV27, the J gene TRBJ2-3; D possibly uses TRBD1 or TRBD2 (6 bases each). There are 15 residues in the CDR3. Germline V gives CDR1 MNHEY, CDR2 SMNVEV (reference sequence). The V gene lost 5 bases and the J gene lost 3 bases, with 15 bases spanning the gap. The CDR3, as DNA: TGTGCCAGCAGTGTCGGGACACGGGGGACAGATACGCAGTATTTT. This codes for CASSVGTRGTDTQYF.

This clone has just one count. CDR3 sequence: CASSTTYPQNTEAFF. CDR3 DNA: TGTGCCAGCTCCACCACATACCCCCAAAACACTGAAGCTTTCTTT. This chain connects TRBV18 to TRBJ1-1; D call uncertain. This CDR3 contains 15 residues. The germline V gene encodes CDR1 KGHSH and CDR2 LQKENI. The V gene lost 6 bases and the J gene lost 2 bases, with 16 bases spanning the gap.